The rows below give T cell receptor beta chains drawn from one sample of a study of cytomegalovirus exposure and HLA in healthy donors. Assay used: immunoSEQ multiplex PCR; TCRdb lists only in-frame clones, some missing. This sample carries 80,000 to 100,000 clones, 87% of them seen once, and the ten largest clones take 5.5% to 7.5%. The source material was PBMCs. These receptors came from a man younger than 30 in good health and CMV-seropositive. Both conserved end residues are part of each CDR3. The order of the fields is V gene, D gene, CDR3 length, J gene, clone size, CDR3 protein, CDR3 DNA. A D gene is named only where the DNA matches it firmly. Size tells how often a clone was seen (once, few, many) or the class of an expanded clone, and some rows leave it out.

>TRBV6-1|.|16|TRBJ2-3|.
CASSEFGAGITDTQYF
TGTGCCAGCAGTGAATTTGGTGCGGGAATCACAGATACGCAGTATTTT
>TRBV14|TRBD1|15|TRBJ2-7|.
CASSQDSTGAYEQYF
TGTGCCAGCAGCCAAGACTCGACAGGGGCCTACGAGCAGTACTTC
>TRBV4-2|TRBD2|15|TRBJ2-5|.
CASSQGGGRGETQYF
TGTGCCAGCAGCCAAGGGGGCGGGAGGGGCGAGACCCAGTACTTC
>TRBV11-3|.|14|TRBJ1-1|.
CASSFRGTNTEAFF
TGTGCCAGCAGCTTTCGGGGGACGAACACTGAAGCTTTCTTT
>TRBV10-3|TRBD1|15|TRBJ1-1|.
CAINTGGRGNTEAFF
TGTGCCATCAACACAGGGGGCCGAGGGAACACTGAAGCTTTCTTT
>TRBV29-1|TRBD2|14|TRBJ2-7|.
CSVEGTSENYEQYF
TGCAGCGTTGAGGGGACTAGCGAAAACTACGAGCAGTACTTC
>TRBV5-1|.|14|TRBJ1-2|.
CASSLEGAGVGYTF
TGCGCCAGCAGCTTGGAGGGTGCGGGGGTAGGCTACACCTTC
>TRBV6-1|TRBD2|14|TRBJ2-7|.
CASSAGTRMYEQYF
TGTGCCAGCAGTGCCGGGACTAGGATGTACGAGCAGTACTTC
>TRBV6-5|.|14|TRBJ1-2|.
CASNRNRVDYGYTF
TGTGCCAGCAATCGAAACAGGGTGGACTATGGCTACACCTTC
>TRBV19|.|11|TRBJ2-7|.
CASTGSEEQYF
TGTGCCAGTACGGGTTCGGAAGAGCAGTACTTC
>TRBV19|TRBD1|18|TRBJ2-7|.
CASSRAVPIGTVSYEQYF
TGTGCCAGTAGTCGTGCGGTACCAATAGGGACAGTTTCCTACGAGCAGTACTTC
>TRBV7-6|.|14|TRBJ2-5|once
CASSFSGMEETQYF
TGTGCCAGCAGCTTCTCGGGGATGGAAGAGACCCAGTACTTC
>TRBV6-5|.|15|TRBJ1-1|.
CASSYSTEAGTEAFF
TGTGCCAGCAGTTACTCTACTGAGGCGGGCACTGAAGCTTTCTTT
>TRBV28|TRBD2|17|TRBJ2-1|.
CASRPLWTSDKNNEQFF
TGTGCCAGCAGACCCTTATGGACTAGCGACAAAAACAATGAGCAGTTCTTC
>TRBV4-2|.|14|TRBJ1-2|.
CASSQEDSPHGYTF
TGTGCCAGCAGCCAAGAGGACAGTCCCCATGGCTACACCTTC
>TRBV18|TRBD2|17|TRBJ2-3|.
CASSPLRLAGGTDTQYF
TGTGCCAGCTCACCACTGCGACTAGCGGGGGGCACAGATACGCAGTATTTT
>TRBV2|TRBD1|16|TRBJ2-7|.
CASSDPLTGETYEQYF
TGTGCCAGCAGTGACCCTCTGACAGGGGAGACCTACGAGCAGTACTTC
>TRBV5-8|.|12|TRBJ2-5|.
CASSLTGETQYF
TGTGCCAGCAGCTTGACGGGAGAGACCCAGTACTTC
>TRBV28|TRBD2|15|TRBJ2-7|.
CASSIPTSGHYEQYF
TGTGCCAGCAGTATACCGACTAGCGGCCACTACGAGCAGTACTTC
>TRBV28|.|12|TRBJ2-7|.
CASRGARYEQYF
TGTGCCAGCAGGGGAGCTCGTTACGAGCAGTACTTC
>TRBV5-8|TRBD1|18|TRBJ1-6|.
CASSGGQETSSYNSPLHF
TGTGCCAGCAGCGGGGGACAGGAGACCAGCTCCTATAATTCACCCCTCCACTTT
>TRBV5-6|TRBD1|13|TRBJ1-2|.
CASSFPRDRSYTF
TGTGCCAGCAGCTTCCCCCGGGACAGGAGCTACACCTTC
>TRBV7-9|.|15|TRBJ2-1|once
CASSLVVGTNNEQFF
TGTGCCAGCAGCTTAGTGGTGGGGACAAACAATGAGCAGTTCTTC
>TRBV4-2|TRBD2|16|TRBJ2-1|.
CASSQDARGGYNEQFF
TGTGCCAGCAGCCAAGATGCACGGGGGGGGTACAATGAGCAGTTCTTC